A single sample gave rise to the 31 T cell receptor beta chains below, sequenced in a study of blood T cells in healthy people across ages. For the second PCR, which ran for 7 to 11 cycles, a sample-barcoded 5' primer and a J-beta primer mix were used. TCRdb analysed the 5' RACE reads with MiXCR anew, one entry per CDR3 protein. In the table there are about 1.4 million distinct CDR3 sequences, 45% to 70% of which are singletons. The material sequenced was blood. Every receptor here comes from a man aged 18-30 years in good health.

The genes are TRBV27 and TRBJ2-4; no definite D call. Trimming pared 6 bases from V and 0 bases from J, leaving 18 bases between. Germline V CDR1 and CDR2: MNHEY, SMNVEV (reference sequence). This CDR3 contains 17 residues. The CDR3 DNA reads as TGTGCCAGCAGGTCACCGTGGTCCCACCTAGCCAAAAACATTCAGTACTTC. Its protein is CASRSPWSHLAKNIQYF.

V and J are TRBV21-1 and TRBJ2-1; no DNA check was done on the table's D call, TRBD1. TRBV21-1 is given as a pseudogene. CDR3 length equals 15 residues. CDR3 coding DNA: TGTGCCAGCAGCAAAAGAAGGGGTCCTAGCAATGAGCGGTACTTC. Its protein is CASSKRRGPSNERYF.

This chain links TRBV27 with TRBJ2-3; D is ambiguous. V shed 4 bases and J shed 2 bases, with 10 bases lying between them. Germline V lookup: CDR1 MNHEY, CDR2 SMNVEV (reference sequence). This CDR3 has 14 residues. CDR3 DNA: TGTGCCAGCAGTTCGGGCTTATTCACAGATACGCAGTATTTT. Amino acids: CASSSGLFTDTQYF.

Note on this clonotype: A clone one base away is much larger, so this may be a read error. This sequence joins TRBV20-1 and TRBJ2-3; 9 bases line up with TRBD1. V dropped 3 bases and J dropped 6; count of bases not matched to a gene: 7. Germline V CDR1 and CDR2: DFQATT, SNEGSKA (reference sequence). CDR3 length: 14 residues. The CDR3 loop is CSASGTGPGDTQYF. CDR3 in DNA: TGCAGTGCTAGTGGGACAGGGCCAGGGGATACGCAGTATTTT.

The CDR3 is CASNFGQTYNSPLHF. The CDR3, as DNA: TGTGCCAGCAACTTCGGACAGACCTATAATTCACCCCTCCACTTT. The chain is built from TRBV6-5 and TRBJ1-6; the D gene is possibly TRBD1 (6 bases). From germline, CDR1 is MNHEY and CDR2 SVGAGI. The CDR3 extends over 15 amino acids. Trimming pared 7 bases from V and 2 bases from J, leaving 12 bases between.

The table lists this clonotype with a count of one. The V call is TRBV19, the J call TRBJ2-7; tentatively, D is TRBD1 (6 bases). TRBJ2-4 explains the end of the DNA better; the J call may be wrong. Germline V CDR1 and CDR2: LNHDA, SQIVND (reference sequence). This CDR3 contains 13 residues. In DNA, the CDR3 is TGTGCCAGTAGTAGCAGGGGAGACGGCATTCAGTACTTC. Translating it yields CASSSRGDGIQYF.

The J gene is TRBJ2-7, the V gene TRBV7-9, with TRBD1 matching over 7 bases. CDR1 SEHNR and CDR2 FQNEAQ come from the germline V gene (reference sequence). The CDR3 has 16 residues. V gave up 0 bases and J gave up 3 bases; unmatched junction bases: 8. Written as DNA, the CDR3 is TGTGCCAGCAGCTTAGCGCTAGGGACAGAGTTCTACGAGCAGTACTTC. Its translation is CASSLALGTEFYEQYF.

In this sample, this clonotype turned up a few times. The rearrangement joins TRBV6-1 to TRBJ2-7; perhaps TRBD1 as D (6 bases). From germline, CDR1 is MNHNS and CDR2 SASEGT. The CDR3 sequence is 13 residues long. Written as DNA, the CDR3 is TGTGTCTGTACCCGGGACATATCCTACGAGCAGTACTTC. Protein product: CVCTRDISYEQYF.

This clonotype occurred a few times. CDR3 sequence reads: CASSARLRASYEQYF. The CDR3 DNA sequence: TGCGCCAGCAGCGCCCGGCTCAGAGCCTCCTACGAGCAGTACTTC. The chain carries TRBV5-1 and TRBJ2-7; the D is unclear. Germline values: CDR1 SGHRS, CDR2 YFSETQ. V was shortened by 4 bases and J by 0 bases, with 14 bases between the two germline ends. The CDR3 runs 15 residues.

This clonotype showed up just a few times. The rearrangement links TRBV29-1 to TRBJ1-2; 7 bases are shared with TRBD1. From germline, CDR1 is SQVTM and CDR2 ANQGSEA. After removal of 6 bases from V and 3 bases from J, the junction contained 13 bases not matched to a gene. This CDR3 has 15 amino acids. This chain's CDR3 is CSVTGSGELYYGYTF. CDR3 bases: TGCAGCGTGACAGGGTCAGGGGAGTTGTACTATGGCTACACCTTC.

The chain is built from TRBV4-3 and TRBJ2-1, with a possible D match to TRBD2 (6 bases). V lost 0 bases, J lost 7 bases, and 10 bases lay in between. Germline V lookup: CDR1 LGHNA, CDR2 YSLEER. The CDR3 covers 14 residues. The CDR3 DNA follows: TGCGCCAGCAGCCAAGATTGCCGGGGGAATGAGCAGTTCTTC. Encoded protein: CASSQDCRGNEQFF.

The V and J genes are TRBV7-9 and TRBJ1-1, with D possibly being TRBD1 (5 bases). From germline, CDR1 is SEHNR and CDR2 FQNEAQ (reference sequence). The CDR3 loop spans 14 amino acids. V was cut by 5 bases and J by 4 bases, with 14 bases left in between. The CDR3, as DNA: TGTGCCAGCAGCCCAGAGGGGCCCCCCACTGAAGCTTTCTTT. Translation: CASSPEGPPTEAFF.

V is TRBV5-6 and J is TRBJ2-2; 13 nucleotides align to TRBD2. The CDR3 sequence is 15 residues long. J was trimmed by 6 bases and V by 1 base; bases with no gene match: 0. The V gene's germline CDR1 is SGHDT and CDR2 YYEEEE. CDR3 DNA sequence: TGTGCCAGCAGCTTGACTAGCGGGGGGGCCGGGGAGCTGTTTTTT. Its protein product is CASSLTSGGAGELFF.

This clonotype came up a few times. The chain recombines TRBV4-2 with TRBJ1-2; TRBD1 matches at 7 bases. The length of the CDR3 is 14 residues. With 4 bases clipped from V and 5 bases from J, the junction kept 7 bases outside the gene matches. Germline V gene data show CDR1 as LGHNA and CDR2 as YNFKEQ. The CDR3 coding sequence is TGTGCCAGCAGCCGAACCGGGACAGCTTATGGCTACACCTTC. Its protein product is CASSRTGTAYGYTF.

About this clonotype itself: Relative to the germline gene, one junction end is altered; a read error may explain this. The CDR3 nucleotides read TGTGCCATCAGTGACGGTCAGCCAAGCACAGATACGCGGTATTTT. This translates into CAISDGQPSTDTRYF. The chain combines TRBV10-3 with TRBJ2-3, with unresolved D. The length of the CDR3 is 15 residues. Germline-derived CDR1 and CDR2 are ENHRY and SYGVKD.

This clonotype showed up just a few times. The chain combines TRBV20-1 with TRBJ2-3; 10 bases fit TRBD2. CDR3 length equals 14 residues. Per the germline V gene, CDR1 is DFQATT and CDR2 is SNEGSKA (reference sequence). The V and J ends lost 7 bases and 3 bases, in that order; junction bases with no gene match: 7. As DNA, the CDR3 is TGCAGTGGAGTTAGCGGGGGGAGTACAGATACGCAGTATTTT. This translates into CSGVSGGSTDTQYF.

This chain joins TRBV2 and TRBJ2-1; 12 bases fit TRBD1. V dropped 7 bases and J dropped 7; count of bases not matched to a gene: 8. CDR1 is SNHLY and CDR2 is FYNNEI in the germline V gene. The CDR3 has 15 amino acids. The CDR3 region is CASIAGTGGTNEQFF. DNA of the CDR3: TGTGCCAGCATTGCCGGGACAGGGGGCACAAATGAGCAGTTCTTC.

This clonotype was seen only once. This chain joins TRBV28 and TRBJ2-3; no firm D call. Germline V gene data show CDR1 as MDHEN and CDR2 as SYDVKM. CDR3 length equals 14 residues. The V end lost 7 bases, the J end lost 4 bases, and 15 bases lay between the germline ends. The CDR3 protein is CASTVSLSPDTQYF. The CDR3 nucleotides are TGTGCCAGCACCGTTAGCCTGTCCCCAGATACGCAGTATTTT.

This chain uses TRBV6-6 with TRBJ2-7; no definite D call. The CDR3 consists of 12 residues. Trimming stripped 6 bases from V and 7 bases from J, with 13 bases between. The germline CDR1 and CDR2 sequences are MNHNY and SVGAGI (reference sequence). The CDR3 reads CASSPVTWEQYF. In DNA form, the CDR3 reads TGTGCCAGCAGCCCCGTCACGTGGGAGCAGTACTTC.

This chain links TRBV7-9 with TRBJ1-6; D might be TRBD1 (6 bases). Germline V lookup: CDR1 SEHNR, CDR2 FQNEAQ (reference sequence). V lost 4 bases to trimming and J lost 18 bases, with 16 bases between them. The CDR3 has 12 amino acids. In nucleotides, the CDR3 is TGTGCCAGCAGCTCTCTGGACAGCCTTCACCACTTT. It translates to CASSSLDSLHHF. The variable domain in full, completed from reference TRBV7-9 and TRBJ1-6, reads DTGVSQNPRHKITKRGQNVTFRCDPISEHNRLYWYRQTLGQGPEFLTYFQNEAQLEKSRLLSDRFSAERPKGSFSTLEIQRTEQGDSAMYLCASSSLDSLHHFGNGTRLTVT.

The gene calls are TRBV7-8 and TRBJ1-2; D might be TRBD1 (5 bases). Germline CDR1 and CDR2: SGHVS and FQNEAQ. The V gene lost 0 bases and the J gene lost 8 bases, with 22 bases spanning the gap. The CDR3 contains 17 residues. CDR3 amino acids: CASSLAFRRKGGEGYTF. As DNA, the CDR3 is TGTGCCAGCAGCTTAGCGTTCCGGCGGAAGGGAGGGGAAGGCTACACCTTC. Together with reference TRBV7-8 and TRBJ1-2, the CDR3 gives the full variable domain: GAGVSQSPRYKVAKRGQDVALRCDPISGHVSLFWYQQALGQGPEFLTYFQNEAQLDKSGLPSDRFFAERPEGSVSTLKIQRTQQEDSAVYLCASSLAFRRKGGEGYTFGSGTRLTVV.

The rearrangement joins TRBV5-1 to TRBJ1-4; weak D call: TRBD1 (6 bases). Between the trimmed V and J ends, which lost 4 bases and 8 bases, there was a span of 21 bases. Germline V gene data show CDR1 as SGHRS and CDR2 as YFSETQ. This CDR3 contains 16 residues. The DNA for the CDR3 is TGCGCCAGCAGCGTCGGGACATCTACTCCGGGGGAAAAACTGTTTTTT. Translated: CASSVGTSTPGEKLFF.

The chain has TRBV12-3 or TRBV12-4 and TRBJ2-3, with D hard to call. The V and J ends lost 4 bases and 6 bases respectively, with 11 bases between them. The CDR3 length is 13 residues. CDR3 residues: CASSSQQADTQYF. The CDR3 nucleotides are TGTGCCAGCAGTTCTCAGCAGGCGGATACGCAGTATTTT.

The chain joins TRBV20-1 to TRBJ2-4; 14 positions match TRBD2. The CDR3 is made up of 17 amino acids. The V gene end was trimmed by 5 bases and the J gene end by 9 bases; junction bases not matched to a gene: 15. Germline lookup yields CDR1 DFQATT and CDR2 SNEGSKA (reference sequence). Written as DNA, the CDR3 is TGCAGTGCTGCCCGGCGGGGGACTAGCGGGGGTGGAATCATTCAGTACTTC. It yields the protein CSAARRGTSGGGIIQYF.

This clonotype was detected many times. The chain carries TRBV6-4 and TRBJ2-5; 12 bases map to TRBD1. The CDR3 loop spans 14 amino acids. Trimming cost V 2 bases and J 11 bases; bases outside gene matches: 6. CDR1 is MRHNA and CDR2 is SNTAGT in the germline V gene. In DNA, the CDR3 is TGTGCCAGCAGTGACGGGACAGGGGGCAATGAGCAGTACTTC. Protein product: CASSDGTGGNEQYF.

This chain joins TRBV28 and TRBJ1-1; D is unresolved. The CDR3 extends over 14 amino acids. V was cut by 6 bases and J by 5 bases, with 16 bases left in between. CDR1 MDHEN and CDR2 SYDVKM come from the germline V gene. Written as DNA, the CDR3 is TGTGCCAGCAGGTCGAACGAGTTGTGGACTGAAGCTTTCTTT. This sequence encodes CASRSNELWTEAFF. Looking up the rest from reference TRBV28 and TRBJ1-1 gives the full variable domain: DVKVTQSSRYLVKRTGEKVFLECVQDMDHENMFWYRQDPGLGLRLIYFSYDVKMKEKGDIPEGYSVSREKKERFSLILESASTNQTSMYLCASRSNELWTEAFFGQGTRLTVV.

This clonotype has only a few counts. CDR3 protein: CASNIRPGNNEQFF. The CDR3 region has the DNA TGTGCCAGCAATATACGGCCCGGGAACAATGAGCAGTTCTTC. This rearrangement joins TRBV27 to TRBJ2-1; D is possibly TRBD2 (5 bases). CDR3 length equals 14 residues. Trimming took off 7 bases at V and 5 bases at J, with 15 bases between the two ends. Germline V lookup: CDR1 MNHEY, CDR2 SMNVEV (reference sequence).

This sequence joins TRBV29-1 and TRBJ2-7; maybe TRBD1 (6 bases). CDR1 is SQVTM, CDR2 ANQGSEA, per germline. V was trimmed by 0 bases and J by 2 bases, leaving 23 bases between them. The CDR3 is 18 residues long. The CDR3 coding sequence is TGCAGCGTTGAAGAGACGAAACCCGGACAGCTGGGGGCCTACGAGCAGTACTTC. This sequence encodes CSVEETKPGQLGAYEQYF.

V is TRBV4-1 and J is TRBJ2-2; 8 bases agree with TRBD1. J was trimmed by 6 bases and V by 1 base; bases with no gene match: 19. Germline V gives CDR1 MGHRA, CDR2 YSYEKL. The CDR3 extends over 20 amino acids. The CDR3: CASSQGVFDRGIHSPGELFF. The CDR3 DNA is TGCGCCAGCAGCCAAGGGGTCTTCGACAGGGGAATCCACTCCCCCGGGGAGCTGTTTTTT.

This clonotype turned up a few times. J is TRBJ1-1 and V is TRBV12-5, with D hard to call. Germline values: CDR1 LGHNT, CDR2 FRNRAP. The CDR3 has 14 residues. With 3 bases removed from V and 0 bases from J, the gap between germline ends came to 8 bases. The CDR3, as DNA: TGTGCTAGTGGTTTAGGTGGAATGAACACTGAAGCTTTCTTT. It yields the protein CASGLGGMNTEAFF.

This chain links TRBV3-1 with TRBJ2-4; TRBD1 aligns across 7 bases. TRBJ2-7 explains the end of the DNA better; the J call may be wrong. Germline CDR1 LGHDT, CDR2 YNNKEL (reference sequence). This CDR3 comprises 16 residues. CDR3 nucleotide sequence: TGTGCCAGCAGCCAACGGACAGGTCAAACGTTCTACGAGCAGTACTTC. Translation gives CASSQRTGQTFYEQYF.